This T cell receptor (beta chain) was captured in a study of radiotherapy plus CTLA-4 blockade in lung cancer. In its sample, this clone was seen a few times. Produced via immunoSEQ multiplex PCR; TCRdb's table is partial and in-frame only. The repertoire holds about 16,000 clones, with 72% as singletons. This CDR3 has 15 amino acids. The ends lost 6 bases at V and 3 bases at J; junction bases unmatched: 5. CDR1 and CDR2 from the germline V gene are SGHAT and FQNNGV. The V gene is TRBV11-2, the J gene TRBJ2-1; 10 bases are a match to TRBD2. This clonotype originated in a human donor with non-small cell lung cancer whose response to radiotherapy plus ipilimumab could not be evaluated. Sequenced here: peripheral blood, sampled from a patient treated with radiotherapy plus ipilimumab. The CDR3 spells CASRPGTSVYNEQFF. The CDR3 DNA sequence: TGTGCCAGCAGACCCGGGACTAGCGTCTACAATGAGCAGTTCTTC. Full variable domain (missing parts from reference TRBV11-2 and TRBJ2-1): EAGVAQSPRYKIIEKRQSVAFWCNPISGHATLYWYQQILGQGPKLLIQFQNNGVVDDSQLPKDRFSAERLKGVDSTLKIQPAKLEDSAVYLCASRPGTSVYNEQFFGPGTRLTVL.